This T cell receptor beta chain was captured by sequencing in a study of cytomegalovirus exposure and HLA in healthy donors. At the level of the study: Early release data held approximately 81 million unique TCRs from HLA-typed donors. Ancestry clustering placed roughly 86% of several hundred genotyped donors in the Caucasian-associated cluster.

This clone has only a few counts. Its antigen is currently unknown. Overall study results and limits: A list of around 160 TCR beta chains associated with cytomegalovirus was given. Immune exposure was documented only through CMV serostatus.

PCR employed 60 Vbeta and 13 Jbeta primers. Produced via immunoSEQ multiplex PCR; TCRdb's table is partial and in-frame only. The data contain about 140,000 clones, approximately 67% of them seen just once; the ten biggest clones take up 5.5% to 7.5%. The CDR3 totals 12 residues. The V gene's germline CDR1 is SGHTA and CDR2 FQGNSA. Trimming shortened V by 2 bases and J by 3 bases, and 4 bases separated the two germline ends. The sample taken for sequencing was PBMCs. The chain has TRBV7-2 and TRBJ2-5; no firm D call. This clonotype originated in a woman between 55 and 75 years old in good health and CMV-seronegative. The CDR3 reads CASSLSEETQYF. The CDR3, as DNA: TGTGCCAGCAGCTTATCAGAAGAGACCCAGTACTTC.